One T cell receptor (beta chain) is described in this entry. The data were obtained in a study of OX40 agonist ivuxolimab in advanced cancers. Study background: Patients in the trial were receiving intravenous ivuxolimab every 2 weeks, at doses of 0.01 to 10 mg/kg.

Measured with immunoSEQ multiplex PCR; TCRdb has only the in-frame clones, and not every one. In the table there are about 32,000 clones, less than 90% of which are singletons. This CDR3 contains 13 residues. With 5 bases removed from V and 2 bases from J, the gap between germline ends came to 9 bases. The germline CDR1 and CDR2 sequences are SGHAT and FQDESV (reference sequence). Samples of blood were obtained at baseline, on cycle 4 day 1, and on cycle 7 day 1. Material: CD4+ or CD8+ T cells sorted from blood, obtained in a trial of the OX40 agonist ivuxolimab. The V gene is TRBV11-1, the J gene TRBJ1-1; D ambiguous. This clonotype originated in an adult with an advanced solid tumor such as melanoma, head and neck, liver or kidney cancer. CDR3 region: CASSPTLNTEAFF. As DNA, the CDR3 is TGTGCCAGCAGCCCGACATTAAACACTGAAGCTTTCTTT.